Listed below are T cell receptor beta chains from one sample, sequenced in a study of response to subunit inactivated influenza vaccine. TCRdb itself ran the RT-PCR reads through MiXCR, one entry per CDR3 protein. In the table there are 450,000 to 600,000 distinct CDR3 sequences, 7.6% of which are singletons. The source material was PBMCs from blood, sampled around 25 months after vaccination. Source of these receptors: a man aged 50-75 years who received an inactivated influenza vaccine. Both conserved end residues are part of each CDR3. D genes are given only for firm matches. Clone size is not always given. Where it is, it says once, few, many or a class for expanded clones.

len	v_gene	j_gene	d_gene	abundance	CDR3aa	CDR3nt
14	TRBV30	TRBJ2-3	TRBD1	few	CAWEDRTSTDTQYF	TGTGCCTGGGAGGACAGGACTAGCACAGATACGCAGTATTTT
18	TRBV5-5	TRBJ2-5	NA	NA	CASSLNPWGHLYQETQYF	TGTGCCAGCAGCCTCAACCCCTGGGGACACCTATACCAAGAGACCCAGTACTTC
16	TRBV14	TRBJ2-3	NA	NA	CASSQGQGPSTDTQYF	TGTGCCAGCAGCCAAGGTCAGGGGCCCAGCACAGATACGCAGTATTTT
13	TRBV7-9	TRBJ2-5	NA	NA	CASSLLRAETQYF	TGTGCCAGCAGCTTATTGAGGGCGGAGACCCAGTACTTC
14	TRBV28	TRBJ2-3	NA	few	CASNNAETTDTQYF	TGTGCCAGCAACAATGCGGAGACCACAGATACGCAGTATTTT
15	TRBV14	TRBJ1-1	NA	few	CASSQDKLWGAEAFF	TGTGCCAGCAGCCAAGATAAATTGTGGGGGGCTGAAGCTTTCTTT
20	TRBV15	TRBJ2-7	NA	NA	CATSRLKLPPGPTSSYEQYF	TGTGCCACCAGCAGACTTAAACTCCCCCCGGGACCCACATCCTCCTACGAGCAGTACTTC
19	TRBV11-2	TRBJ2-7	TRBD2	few	CASSSRPGTSGRAFFEQYF	TGTGCCAGCAGCTCTAGACCCGGGACTAGCGGGAGGGCCTTCTTCGAGCAGTACTTC
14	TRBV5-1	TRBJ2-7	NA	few	CASSLAGLPHEQYF	TGCGCCAGCAGCTTGGCGGGCCTGCCCCACGAGCAGTACTTC
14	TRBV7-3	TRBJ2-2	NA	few	CASSPHRAAPELFF	TGTGCCAGCAGCCCCCACCGGGCTGCCCCCGAGCTGTTTTTT
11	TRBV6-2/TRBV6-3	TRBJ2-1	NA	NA	CAVRFYNEQFF	TGTGCCGTCAGGTTTTACAATGAGCAGTTCTTC
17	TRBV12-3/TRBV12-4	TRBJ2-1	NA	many	CASSPPPAGISYNEQFF	TGTGCCAGCAGTCCACCCCCGGCGGGTATCTCCTACAATGAGCAGTTCTTC
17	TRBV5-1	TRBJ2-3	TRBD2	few	CASSPIPGLADTDTQYF	TGCGCCAGCAGCCCGATCCCCGGACTAGCGGACACAGATACGCAGTATTTT
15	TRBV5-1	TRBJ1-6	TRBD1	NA	CASSLLGQKDSPLHF	TGCGCCAGCAGCTTGTTGGGACAGAAAGATTCACCCCTCCACTTT
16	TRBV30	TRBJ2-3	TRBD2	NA	CAWNRKTSGDTDTQYF	TGTGCCTGGAACCGTAAGACTAGCGGAGACACAGATACGCAGTATTTT
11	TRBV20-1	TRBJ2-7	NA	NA	CSARLDYEQYF	TGCAGTGCTAGACTGGATTACGAGCAGTACTTC
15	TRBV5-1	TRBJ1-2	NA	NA	CASSLSRDYPYGYTF	TGCGCCAGCAGCTTGTCCAGGGACTACCCCTATGGCTACACCTTC
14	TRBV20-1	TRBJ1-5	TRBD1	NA	CSATTGGGHQPQHF	TGCAGTGCAACTACAGGGGGAGGGCATCAGCCCCAGCATTTT
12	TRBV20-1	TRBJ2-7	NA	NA	CSASDRPYEQYF	TGCAGTGCTTCCGACAGACCCTACGAGCAGTACTTC
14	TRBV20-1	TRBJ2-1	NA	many	CSARDPGAYNEQFF	TGCAGTGCTAGAGACCCGGGGGCTTACAATGAGCAGTTCTTC
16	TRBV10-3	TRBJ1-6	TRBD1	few	CAISEASITGGSPLHF	TGTGCCATCAGTGAAGCATCGATAACAGGGGGTTCACCCCTCCACTTT
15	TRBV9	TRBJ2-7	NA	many	CASSVATGLTYEQYF	TGTGCCAGCAGCGTAGCTACGGGACTCACCTACGAGCAGTACTTC
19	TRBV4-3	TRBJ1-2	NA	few	CASSQDWASEAAFAYGYTF	TGCGCCAGCAGCCAAGATTGGGCCTCGGAGGCAGCCTTCGCCTATGGCTACACCTTC
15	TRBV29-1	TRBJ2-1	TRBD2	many	CSVGPAGDWDNEQFF	TGCAGCGTTGGCCCAGCGGGAGATTGGGACAATGAGCAGTTCTTC
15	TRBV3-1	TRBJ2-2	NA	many	CASSAGLTNTGELFF	TGTGCCAGCAGCGCGGGACTGACGAACACCGGGGAGCTGTTTTTT
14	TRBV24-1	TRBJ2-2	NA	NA	CATSVGRGPGELFF	TGTGCCACCAGTGTCGGCAGGGGTCCCGGGGAGCTGTTTTTT
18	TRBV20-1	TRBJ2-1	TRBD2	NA	CSALGLAGANLGDNEQFF	TGCAGTGCTTTGGGACTAGCGGGAGCCAACCTCGGTGACAATGAGCAGTTCTTC
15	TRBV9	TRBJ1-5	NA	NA	CASSVEGNSNQPQHF	TGTGCCAGCAGCGTAGAGGGAAATAGCAATCAGCCCCAGCATTTT
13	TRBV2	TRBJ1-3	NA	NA	CASSGETGNTIYF	TGTGCCAGCAGTGGGGAGACTGGAAACACCATATATTTT
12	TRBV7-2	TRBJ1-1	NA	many	CASSSGWVPAFF	TGTGCCAGCAGCTCGGGTTGGGTTCCCGCTTTCTTT
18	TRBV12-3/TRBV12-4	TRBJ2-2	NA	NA	CASSLASWGHANTGELFF	TGTGCCAGCAGTTTAGCATCCTGGGGACACGCGAACACCGGGGAGCTGTTTTTT
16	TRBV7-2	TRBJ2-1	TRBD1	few	CASSLATGGPGSEQFF	TGTGCCAGCAGCTTAGCGACAGGGGGCCCCGGGTCTGAGCAGTTCTTC
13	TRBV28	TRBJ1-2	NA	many	CASRNFDLYGYTF	TGTGCCAGCAGGAACTTTGACCTCTATGGCTACACCTTC
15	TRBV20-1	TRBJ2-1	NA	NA	CSARDSRRTYNEQFF	TGCAGTGCTAGAGATTCCAGGCGTACCTACAATGAGCAGTTCTTC
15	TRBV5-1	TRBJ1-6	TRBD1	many	CASHNDQGAASPLHF	TGCGCCAGCCACAATGACCAGGGGGCAGCGTCACCCCTCCACTTT
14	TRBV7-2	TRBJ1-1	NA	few	CASSFLGHNTEAFF	TGTGCCAGCAGCTTCCTCGGACACAACACTGAAGCTTTCTTT
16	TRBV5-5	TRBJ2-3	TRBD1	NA	CASSHRATGGTDTQYF	TGTGCCAGCAGCCACAGGGCGACAGGGGGCACAGATACGCAGTATTTT
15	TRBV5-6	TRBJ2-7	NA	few	CASSNTGLFSYEQYF	TGTGCCAGCAGCAATACAGGGCTGTTTTCCTACGAGCAGTACTTC
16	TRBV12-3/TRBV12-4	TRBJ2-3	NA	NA	CASSFTGGMGTDTQYF	TGTGCCAGCAGTTTTACGGGGGGCATGGGCACAGATACGCAGTATTTT
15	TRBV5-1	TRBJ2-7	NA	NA	CASSLRGGSSYEQYF	TGCGCCAGCAGCTTGAGAGGCGGTAGCTCCTACGAGCAGTACTTC
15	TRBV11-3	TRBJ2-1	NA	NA	CASSLGGVSSNEQFF	TGTGCCAGCAGCTTAGGAGGGGTGAGTTCCAATGAGCAGTTCTTC
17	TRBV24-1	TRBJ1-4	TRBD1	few	CATSDKGQAEGYEKLFF	TGTGCCACCAGTGATAAGGGACAGGCCGAGGGTTATGAAAAACTGTTTTTT
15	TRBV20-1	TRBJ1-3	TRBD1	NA	CSARTGRFPGNTIYF	TGCAGTGCTAGGACAGGGCGATTCCCTGGAAACACCATATATTTT
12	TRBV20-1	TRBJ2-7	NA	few	CSPSQGPDEQYF	TGCAGCCCTTCACAGGGCCCCGACGAGCAGTACTTC
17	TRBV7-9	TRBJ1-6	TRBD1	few	CASSLGGTGGPHSPLHF	TGTGCCAGCAGCTTAGGAGGGACAGGGGGACCCCATTCACCCCTCCACTTT
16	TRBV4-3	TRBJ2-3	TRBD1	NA	CASSQGDRGYTDTQYF	TGCGCCAGCAGCCAAGGGGACAGGGGTTACACAGATACGCAGTATTTT
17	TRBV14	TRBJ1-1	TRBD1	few	CASSQTGRDRGFTEAFF	TGTGCCAGCAGCCAAACCGGTAGGGACAGGGGATTCACTGAAGCTTTCTTT
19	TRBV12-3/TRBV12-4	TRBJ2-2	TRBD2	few	CASSLASGGYRANTGELFF	TGTGCCAGCAGTTTAGCCAGCGGGGGTTACCGGGCGAACACCGGGGAGCTGTTTTTT
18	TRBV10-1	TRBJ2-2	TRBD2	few	CASSPNEWKRENTGELFF	TGCGCCAGCAGTCCCAATGAGTGGAAGCGGGAGAACACCGGGGAGCTGTTTTTT
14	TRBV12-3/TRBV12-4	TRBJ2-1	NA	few	CASSPADRNNEQFF	TGTGCCAGCAGCCCCGCTGACAGGAACAATGAGCAGTTCTTC
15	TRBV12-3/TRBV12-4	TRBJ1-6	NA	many	CASSLQDPYNSPLHF	TGTGCCAGCAGTTTACAGGACCCGTATAATTCACCCCTCCACTTT
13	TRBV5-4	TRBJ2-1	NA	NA	CASSGATYNEQFF	TGTGCCAGCAGCGGTGCTACGTACAATGAGCAGTTCTTC